The present T cell receptor (beta chain) was sequenced within a study of OX40 agonist ivuxolimab in advanced cancers. General study results and limits: Clonal expansion from baseline to week 6 occurred in both CD4+ and CD8+ T cells.

The V gene end was trimmed by 6 bases and the J gene end by 1 base; junction bases not matched to a gene: 11. The CDR3 sequence is 16 residues long. Germline CDR1 SEHNR, CDR2 FQNEAQ (reference sequence). As to this clone: Its target is unknown.

Profiling relied on immunoSEQ multiplex PCR, and the TCRdb table lists in-frame clones only, not all of them. The profile shows about 69,000 clones, approximately 81% of them singletons. The chain links TRBV7-9 to TRBJ1-1, with 7 bases that match TRBD1. This TCR was recovered from an adult with an advanced solid tumor such as melanoma, head and neck, liver or kidney cancer. The starting material was CD4+ or CD8+ T cells sorted from blood, obtained in a trial of the OX40 agonist ivuxolimab. The CDR3 DNA sequence: TGTGCCAGCAGTCCAGGGGGGGCAAGAAGGAACACTGAAGCTTTCTTT. Protein sequence: CASSPGGARRNTEAFF.